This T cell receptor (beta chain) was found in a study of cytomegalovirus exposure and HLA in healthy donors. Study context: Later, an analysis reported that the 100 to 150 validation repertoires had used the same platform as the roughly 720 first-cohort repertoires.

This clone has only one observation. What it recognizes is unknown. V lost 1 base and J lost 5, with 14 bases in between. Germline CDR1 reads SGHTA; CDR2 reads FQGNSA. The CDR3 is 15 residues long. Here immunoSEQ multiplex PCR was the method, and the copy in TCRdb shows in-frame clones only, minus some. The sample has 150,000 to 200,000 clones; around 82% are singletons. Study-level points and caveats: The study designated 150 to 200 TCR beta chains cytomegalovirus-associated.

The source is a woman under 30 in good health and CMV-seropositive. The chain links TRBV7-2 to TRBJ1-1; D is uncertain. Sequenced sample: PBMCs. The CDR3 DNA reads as TGTGCCAGCAGCTTAGAATCAAGAGGGAAGACTGAAGCTTTCTTT. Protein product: CASSLESRGKTEAFF.